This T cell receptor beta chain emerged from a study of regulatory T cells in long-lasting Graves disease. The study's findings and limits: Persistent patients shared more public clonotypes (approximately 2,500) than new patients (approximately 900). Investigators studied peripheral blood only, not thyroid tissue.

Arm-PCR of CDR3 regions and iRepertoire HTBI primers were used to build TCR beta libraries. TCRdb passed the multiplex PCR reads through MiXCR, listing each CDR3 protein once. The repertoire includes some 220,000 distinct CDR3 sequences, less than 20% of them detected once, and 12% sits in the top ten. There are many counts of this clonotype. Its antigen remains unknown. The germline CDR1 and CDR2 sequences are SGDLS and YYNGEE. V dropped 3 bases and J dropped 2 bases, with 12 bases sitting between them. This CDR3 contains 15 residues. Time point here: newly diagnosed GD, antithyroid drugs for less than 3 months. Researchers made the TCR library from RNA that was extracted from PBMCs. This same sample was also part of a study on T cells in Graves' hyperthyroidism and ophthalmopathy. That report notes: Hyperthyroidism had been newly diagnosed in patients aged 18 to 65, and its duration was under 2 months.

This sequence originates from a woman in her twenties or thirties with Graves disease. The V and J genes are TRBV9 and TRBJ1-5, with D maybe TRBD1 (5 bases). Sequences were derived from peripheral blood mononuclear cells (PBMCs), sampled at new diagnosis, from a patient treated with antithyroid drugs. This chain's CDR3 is CASSDGDGRNQPQHF. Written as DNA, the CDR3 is TGTGCCAGCAGCGACGGGGACGGACGCAATCAGCCCCAGCATTTT.